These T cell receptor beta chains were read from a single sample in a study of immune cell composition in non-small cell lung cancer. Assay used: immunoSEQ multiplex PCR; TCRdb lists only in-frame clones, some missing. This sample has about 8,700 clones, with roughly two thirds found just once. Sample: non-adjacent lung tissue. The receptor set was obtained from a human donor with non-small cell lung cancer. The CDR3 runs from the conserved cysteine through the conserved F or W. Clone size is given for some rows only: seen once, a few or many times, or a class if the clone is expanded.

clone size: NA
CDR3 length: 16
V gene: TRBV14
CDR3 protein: CASSQVGGTSNTEAFF

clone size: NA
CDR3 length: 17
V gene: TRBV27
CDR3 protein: CASSPSRTGGSKNIQYF

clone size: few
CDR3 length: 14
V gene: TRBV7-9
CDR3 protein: CASSPRDRAYEQYF

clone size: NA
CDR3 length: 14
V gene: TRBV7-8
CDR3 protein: CASSSARGHTEAFF

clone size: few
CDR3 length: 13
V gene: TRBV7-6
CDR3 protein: CASSLGSGTEAFF

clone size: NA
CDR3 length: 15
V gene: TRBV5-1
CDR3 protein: CASSRGGMEYNEQFF

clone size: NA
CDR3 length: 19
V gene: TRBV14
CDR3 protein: CASSQAPETRDRRLETQYF

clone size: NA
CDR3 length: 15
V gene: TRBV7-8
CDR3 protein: CASSPGVGGVTEAFF

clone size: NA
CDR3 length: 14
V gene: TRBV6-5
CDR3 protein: CASSYGGRHYEQYF

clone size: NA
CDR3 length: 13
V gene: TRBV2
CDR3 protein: CASTTQVDYGYTF

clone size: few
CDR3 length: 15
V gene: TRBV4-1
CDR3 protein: CASSQEGHPNEKLFF

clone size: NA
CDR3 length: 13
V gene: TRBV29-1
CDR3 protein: CSVGEPSGHEQYF

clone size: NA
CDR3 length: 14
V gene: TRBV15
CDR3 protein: CATSRDRQFYEQYF

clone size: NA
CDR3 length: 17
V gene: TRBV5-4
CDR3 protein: CASRLDSVISMNTEAFF

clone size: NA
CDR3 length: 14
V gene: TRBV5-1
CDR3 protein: CASKTLAGAYEQYF

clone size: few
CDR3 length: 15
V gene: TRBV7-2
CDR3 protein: CASTSRQGGGEKLFF

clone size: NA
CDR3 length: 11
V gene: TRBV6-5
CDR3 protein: CATVKGAGYTF

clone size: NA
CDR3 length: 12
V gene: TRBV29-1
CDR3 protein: CSGRQGPYEQYF

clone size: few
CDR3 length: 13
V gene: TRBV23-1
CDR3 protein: CAKVRGQSYGYTF

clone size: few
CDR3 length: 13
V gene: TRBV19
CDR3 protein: CASRRQGNSPLHF

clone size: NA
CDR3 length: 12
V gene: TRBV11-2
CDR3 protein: CASSGLNQPQHF

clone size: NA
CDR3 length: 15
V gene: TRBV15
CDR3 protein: CATSSLRGGYNEQFF

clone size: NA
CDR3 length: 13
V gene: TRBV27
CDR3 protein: CASAGEKGNEQYF

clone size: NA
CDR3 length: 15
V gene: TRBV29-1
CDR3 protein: CSVTRAAANTGELFF

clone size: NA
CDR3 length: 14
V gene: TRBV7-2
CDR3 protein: CASRPGLAYNEQFF

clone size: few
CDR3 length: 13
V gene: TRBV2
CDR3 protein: CASCRLDTGELFF

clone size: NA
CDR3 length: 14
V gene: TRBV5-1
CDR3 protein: CASSLQGLGGELFF

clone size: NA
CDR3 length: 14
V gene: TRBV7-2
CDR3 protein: CASSPGLVGETQYF

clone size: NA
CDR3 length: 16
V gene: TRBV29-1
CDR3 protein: CSVFPGGLTGANVLTF

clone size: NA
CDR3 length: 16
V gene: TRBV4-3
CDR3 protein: CASSRLARDRTYEQYF

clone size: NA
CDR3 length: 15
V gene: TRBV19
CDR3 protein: CASSQDRGGNTEAFF

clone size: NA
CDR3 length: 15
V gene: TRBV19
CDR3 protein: CASSYGTEETGELFF

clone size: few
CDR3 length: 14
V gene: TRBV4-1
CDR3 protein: CASSKQGENTEAFF

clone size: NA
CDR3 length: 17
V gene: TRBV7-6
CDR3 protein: CASSPAKTTLGANVLTF

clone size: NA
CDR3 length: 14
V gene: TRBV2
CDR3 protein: CASSIGSRNTEAFF